This TCR beta chain comes out of a study of cytomegalovirus exposure and HLA in healthy donors. Findings of the study overall: For TCR beta chains, V- and J-gene trimming was later linked to a missense DCLRE1C variant. Rare TCR sequences dominated, though some public TCRs recurred in many donors. Information on immune exposure was restricted to one variable (CMV serostatus). The Asian-associated ancestry cluster reportedly had fewer N-insertions than the approximately 690-donor mean in a later analysis.

The CDR3 spans 10 residues. V trimming: 9 bases; J trimming: 11 bases; junction bases outside the gene matches: 7. Germline-derived CDR1 and CDR2 are LNHDA and SQIVND (reference sequence). Points on this clone: What it binds is unknown.

In the PCR, 60 Vbeta and 13 Jbeta primers were used. Profiling relied on immunoSEQ multiplex PCR, and the TCRdb table lists in-frame clones only, not all of them. The sample has about 120,000 clones, roughly 80% seen once. The sample was PBMCs. The receptor was isolated from a woman in her thirties or forties in good health and CMV-seropositive. The chain combines TRBV19 with TRBJ2-7, with 7 bases that match TRBD1. Written as DNA, the CDR3 is TGTGCCAGCGGAGAGGGGGCTAAGTACTTC. It encodes CASGEGAKYF.